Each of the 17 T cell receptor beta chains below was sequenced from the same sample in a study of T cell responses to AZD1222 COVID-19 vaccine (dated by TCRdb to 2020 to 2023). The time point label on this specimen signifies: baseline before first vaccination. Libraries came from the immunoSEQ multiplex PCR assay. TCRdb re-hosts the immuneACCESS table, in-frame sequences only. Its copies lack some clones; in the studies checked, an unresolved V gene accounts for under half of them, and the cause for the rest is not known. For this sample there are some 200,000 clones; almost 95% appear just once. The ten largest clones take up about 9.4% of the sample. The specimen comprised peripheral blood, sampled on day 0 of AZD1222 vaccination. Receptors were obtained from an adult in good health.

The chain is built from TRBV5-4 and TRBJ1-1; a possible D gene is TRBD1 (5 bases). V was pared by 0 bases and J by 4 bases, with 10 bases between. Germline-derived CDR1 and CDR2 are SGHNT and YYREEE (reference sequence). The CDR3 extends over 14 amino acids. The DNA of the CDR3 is TGTGCCAGCAGCTTGGACAGGAGGAGCACTGAAGCTTTCTTT. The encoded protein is CASSLDRRSTEAFF.

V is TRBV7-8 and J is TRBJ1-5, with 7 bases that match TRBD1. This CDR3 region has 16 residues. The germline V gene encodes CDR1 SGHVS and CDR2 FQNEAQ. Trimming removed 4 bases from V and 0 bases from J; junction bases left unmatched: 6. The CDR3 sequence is CASSSTGAYSNQPQHF. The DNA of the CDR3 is TGTGCCAGCAGCTCAACAGGGGCGTATAGCAATCAGCCCCAGCATTTT. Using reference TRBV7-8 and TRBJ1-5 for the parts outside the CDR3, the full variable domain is GAGVSQSPRYKVAKRGQDVALRCDPISGHVSLFWYQQALGQGPEFLTYFQNEAQLDKSGLPSDRFFAERPEGSVSTLKIQRTQQEDSAVYLCASSSTGAYSNQPQHFGDGTRLSIL.

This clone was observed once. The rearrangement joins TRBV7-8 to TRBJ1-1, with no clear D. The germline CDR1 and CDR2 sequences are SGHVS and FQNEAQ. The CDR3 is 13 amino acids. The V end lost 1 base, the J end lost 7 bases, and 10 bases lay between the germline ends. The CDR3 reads CASSLGVSGEAFF. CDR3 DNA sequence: TGTGCCAGCAGCTTAGGCGTCTCCGGTGAAGCTTTCTTT.

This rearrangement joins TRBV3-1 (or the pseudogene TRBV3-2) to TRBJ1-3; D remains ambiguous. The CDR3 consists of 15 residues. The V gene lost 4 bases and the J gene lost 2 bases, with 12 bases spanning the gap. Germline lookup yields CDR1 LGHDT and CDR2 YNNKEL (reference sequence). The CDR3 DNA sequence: TGTGCCAGCAGCCCTCAGTTCTGGGCTGGAAACACCATATATTTT. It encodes CASSPQFWAGNTIYF.

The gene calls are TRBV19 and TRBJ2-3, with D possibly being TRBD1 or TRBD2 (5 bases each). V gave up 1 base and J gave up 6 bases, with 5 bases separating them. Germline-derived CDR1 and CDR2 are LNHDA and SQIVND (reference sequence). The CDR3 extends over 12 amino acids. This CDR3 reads CASSIGGDTQYF. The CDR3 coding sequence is TGTGCCAGTAGTATAGGGGGGGATACGCAGTATTTT.

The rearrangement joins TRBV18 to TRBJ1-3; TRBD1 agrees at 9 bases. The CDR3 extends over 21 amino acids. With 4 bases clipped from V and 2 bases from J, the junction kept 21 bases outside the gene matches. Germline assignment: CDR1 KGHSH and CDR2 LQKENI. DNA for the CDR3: TGTGCCAGCTCACACCCGACAGGGGGTGAGAAGGAGTTGGAGGCTGGAAACACCATATATTTT. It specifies CASSHPTGGEKELEAGNTIYF. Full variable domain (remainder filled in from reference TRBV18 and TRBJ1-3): NAGVMQNPRHLVRRRGQEARLRCSPMKGHSHVYWYRQLPEEGLKFMVYLQKENIIDESGMPKERFSAEFPKEGPSILRIQQVVRGDSAAYFCASSHPTGGEKELEAGNTIYFGEGSWLTVV.

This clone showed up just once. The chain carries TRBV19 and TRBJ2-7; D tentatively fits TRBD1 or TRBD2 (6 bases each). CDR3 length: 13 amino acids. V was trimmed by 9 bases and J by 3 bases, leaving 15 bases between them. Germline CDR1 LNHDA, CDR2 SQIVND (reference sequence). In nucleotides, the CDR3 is TGTGCCAGCTCGGGAGAGGGGGGCTACGAGCAGTACTTC. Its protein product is CASSGEGGYEQYF.

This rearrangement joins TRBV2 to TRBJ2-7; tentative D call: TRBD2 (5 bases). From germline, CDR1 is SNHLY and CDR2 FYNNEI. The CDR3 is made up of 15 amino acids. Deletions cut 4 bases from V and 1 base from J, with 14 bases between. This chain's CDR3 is CASSVGVASSYEQYF. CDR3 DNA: TGTGCCAGCAGTGTCGGGGTAGCCTCGTCCTACGAGCAGTACTTC.

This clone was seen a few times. The CDR3 sequence is CASSIEGLKSPLHF. CDR3 DNA sequence: TGTGCCAGTAGTATAGAGGGACTCAAATCACCCCTCCACTTT. The chain is built from TRBV19 and TRBJ1-6; D possibly corresponds to TRBD1 (5 bases). The CDR3 covers 14 residues. Trimming removed 0 bases at V and 10 bases at J, with 10 bases between. Germline CDR1 and CDR2: LNHDA and SQIVND (reference sequence).

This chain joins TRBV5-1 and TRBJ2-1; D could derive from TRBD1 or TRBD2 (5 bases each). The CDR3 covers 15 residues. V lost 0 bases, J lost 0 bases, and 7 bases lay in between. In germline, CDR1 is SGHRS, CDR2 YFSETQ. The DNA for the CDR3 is TGCGCCAGCAGCTTGGATGGGGGCTCCTACAATGAGCAGTTCTTC. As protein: CASSLDGGSYNEQFF.

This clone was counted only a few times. CDR3 nucleotide sequence: TGTGCCAGCAGTCGGGTCACTGGGGGCGGCTACACCTTC. Translated: CASSRVTGGGYTF. The rearrangement links TRBV27 to TRBJ1-2, with a possible D match to TRBD1 (6 bases). V dropped 5 bases and J dropped 8 bases, with 15 bases sitting between them. The CDR3 covers 13 residues. Germline V gene data show CDR1 as MNHEY and CDR2 as SMNVEV (reference sequence).

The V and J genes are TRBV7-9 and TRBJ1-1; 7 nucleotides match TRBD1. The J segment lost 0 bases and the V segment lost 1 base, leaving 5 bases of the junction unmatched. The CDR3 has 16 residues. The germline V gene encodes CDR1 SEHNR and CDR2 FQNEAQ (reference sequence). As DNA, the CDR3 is TGTGCCAGCAGCTTAGGCTGGGGACAGTTGAACACTGAAGCTTTCTTT. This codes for CASSLGWGQLNTEAFF.

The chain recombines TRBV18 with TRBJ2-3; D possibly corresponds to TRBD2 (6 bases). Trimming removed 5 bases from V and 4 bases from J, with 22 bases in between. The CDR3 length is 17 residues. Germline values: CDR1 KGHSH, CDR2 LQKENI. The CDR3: CASSSSAGRAAADTQYF. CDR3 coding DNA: TGTGCCAGCTCATCTTCGGCCGGGAGAGCGGCCGCAGATACGCAGTATTTT.

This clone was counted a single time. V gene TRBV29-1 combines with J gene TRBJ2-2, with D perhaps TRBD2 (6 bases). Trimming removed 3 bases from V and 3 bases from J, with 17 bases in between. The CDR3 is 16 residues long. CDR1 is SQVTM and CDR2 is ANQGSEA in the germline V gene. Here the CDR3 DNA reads TGCAGCGTTGAGGGCGGGCAGGGAGGAGACACCGGGGAGCTGTTTTTT. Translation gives CSVEGGQGGDTGELFF.

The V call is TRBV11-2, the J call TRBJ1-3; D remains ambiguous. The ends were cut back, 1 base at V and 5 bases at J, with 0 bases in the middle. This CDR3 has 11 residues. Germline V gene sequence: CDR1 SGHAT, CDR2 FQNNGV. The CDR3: CASSLGNTIYF. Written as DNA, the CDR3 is TGTGCCAGCAGCTTAGGAAACACCATATATTTT.

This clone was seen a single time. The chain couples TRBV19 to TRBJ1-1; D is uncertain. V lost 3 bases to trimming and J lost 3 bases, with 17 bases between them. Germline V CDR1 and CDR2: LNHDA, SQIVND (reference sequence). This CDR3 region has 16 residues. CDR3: CASSILPYGGYTEAFF. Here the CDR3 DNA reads TGTGCCAGTAGTATTCTCCCGTACGGAGGGTACACTGAAGCTTTCTTT.

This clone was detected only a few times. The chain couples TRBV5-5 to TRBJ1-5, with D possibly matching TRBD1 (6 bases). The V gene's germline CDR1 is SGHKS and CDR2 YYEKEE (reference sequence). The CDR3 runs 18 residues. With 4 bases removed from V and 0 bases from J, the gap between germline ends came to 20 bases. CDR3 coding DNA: TGTGCCAGCAGCGGCTCTCCAGGGGACCTCTATAGCAATCAGCCCCAGCATTTT. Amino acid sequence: CASSGSPGDLYSNQPQHF.